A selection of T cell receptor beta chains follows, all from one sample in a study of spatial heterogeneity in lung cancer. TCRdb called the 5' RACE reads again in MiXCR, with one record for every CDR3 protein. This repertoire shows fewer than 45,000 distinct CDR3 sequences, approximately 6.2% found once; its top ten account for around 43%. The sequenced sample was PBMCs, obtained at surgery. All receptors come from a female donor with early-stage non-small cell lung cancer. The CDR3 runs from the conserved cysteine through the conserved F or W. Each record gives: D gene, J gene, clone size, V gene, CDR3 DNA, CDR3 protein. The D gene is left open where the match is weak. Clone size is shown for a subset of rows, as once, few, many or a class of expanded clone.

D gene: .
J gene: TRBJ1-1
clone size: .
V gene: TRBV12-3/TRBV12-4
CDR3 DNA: TGTGCCAGCATTAAAAACGGCGGCACTGAAGCTTTCTTT
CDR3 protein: CASIKNGGTEAFF

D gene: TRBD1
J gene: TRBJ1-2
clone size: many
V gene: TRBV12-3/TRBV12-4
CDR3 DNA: TGTGCCAGCACCCGACAGGGGTCGAACTATGGCTACACCTTC
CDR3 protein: CASTRQGSNYGYTF

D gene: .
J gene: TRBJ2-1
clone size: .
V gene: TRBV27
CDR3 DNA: TGTGCCAGCAGCAGAGCGGCGGGGGCCTGGAATGAGCAGTTCTTC
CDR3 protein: CASSRAAGAWNEQFF

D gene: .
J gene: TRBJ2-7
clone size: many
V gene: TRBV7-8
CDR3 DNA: TGTGCCAGCAGCCCCCCCACGGGGGGCTCTCCTACGGAGCAGTACTTC
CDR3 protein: CASSPPTGGSPTEQYF

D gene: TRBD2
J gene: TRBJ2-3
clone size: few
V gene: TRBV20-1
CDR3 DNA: TGCAGTGCTAGGGGGACTAGCGGCACAGATACGCAGTATTTT
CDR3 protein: CSARGTSGTDTQYF

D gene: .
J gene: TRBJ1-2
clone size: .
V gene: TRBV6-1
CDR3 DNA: TGTGCCAGCAGCCCCCCTAGCCCGGGCTACACCTTC
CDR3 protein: CASSPPSPGYTF

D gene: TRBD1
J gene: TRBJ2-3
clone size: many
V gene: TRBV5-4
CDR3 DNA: TGTGCCAGCAGCTTGGCCGGGACAGGAGATACGCAGTATTTT
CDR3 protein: CASSLAGTGDTQYF

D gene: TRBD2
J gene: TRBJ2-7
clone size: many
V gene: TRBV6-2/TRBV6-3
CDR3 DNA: TGTGCCAGCAGTTACTCAGCGGGGACCTACGAGCAGTACTTC
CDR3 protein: CASSYSAGTYEQYF

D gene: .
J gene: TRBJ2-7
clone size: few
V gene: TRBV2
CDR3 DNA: TGTGCCAGCGTGGGAGGAGCCTCCTACGAGCAGTACTTC
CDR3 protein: CASVGGASYEQYF

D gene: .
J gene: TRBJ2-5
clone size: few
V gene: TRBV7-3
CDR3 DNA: TGTGCCAGCAGCTTAAGAACATATGAGACCCAGTACTTC
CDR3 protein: CASSLRTYETQYF

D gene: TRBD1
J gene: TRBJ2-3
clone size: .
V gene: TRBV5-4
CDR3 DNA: TGTGCCAGCAGCCCTACAGGGGGCAGGACAGATACGCAGTATTTT
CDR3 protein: CASSPTGGRTDTQYF

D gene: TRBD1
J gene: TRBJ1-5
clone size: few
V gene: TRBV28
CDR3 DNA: TGTGCCAGCAGTTTCCGACAGGGGGCAGGCAATCAGCCCCAGCATTTT
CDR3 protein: CASSFRQGAGNQPQHF

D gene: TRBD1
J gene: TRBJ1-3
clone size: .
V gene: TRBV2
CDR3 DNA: TGTGCCAGCAGTGAACAGGGGGTCCGAGGAAACACCATATATTTT
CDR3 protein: CASSEQGVRGNTIYF

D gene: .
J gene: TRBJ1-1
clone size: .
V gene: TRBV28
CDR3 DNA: TGTGCCAGTAGGGGTGGTGTGGTGACTGAAGCTTTCTTT
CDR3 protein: CASRGGVVTEAFF

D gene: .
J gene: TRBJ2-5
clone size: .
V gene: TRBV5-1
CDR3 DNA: TGCGCCAGCAGCGTCACGGGGACATCCTTAGAGACCCAGTACTTC
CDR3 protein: CASSVTGTSLETQYF

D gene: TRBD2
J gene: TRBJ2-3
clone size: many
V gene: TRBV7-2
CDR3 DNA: TGTGCCAGCAGCTTAGAAAGCGGGGGGCGGGATACGCAGTATTTT
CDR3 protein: CASSLESGGRDTQYF

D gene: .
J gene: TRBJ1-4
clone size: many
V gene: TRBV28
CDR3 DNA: TGTGCCAGCAGACCTATGGGTGCAGGGAGTAATGAAAAACTGTTTTTT
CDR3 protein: CASRPMGAGSNEKLFF

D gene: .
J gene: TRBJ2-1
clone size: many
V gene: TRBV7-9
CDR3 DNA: TGTGCCAGCAGCTTAGAGCTCGGAGGGGGGCACAATGAGCAGTTCTTC
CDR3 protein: CASSLELGGGHNEQFF

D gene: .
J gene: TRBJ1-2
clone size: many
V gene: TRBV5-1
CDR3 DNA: TGCGCCAGCAGCTTGGTAGGGGTGGCAGGCTACACCTTC
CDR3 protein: CASSLVGVAGYTF

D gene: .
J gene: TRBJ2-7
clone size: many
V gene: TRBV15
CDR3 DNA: TGTGCCACCAGCCTAGAACCTAGCTCCTACGAGCAGTACTTC
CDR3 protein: CATSLEPSSYEQYF

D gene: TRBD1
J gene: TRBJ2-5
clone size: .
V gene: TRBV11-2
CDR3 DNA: TGTGCCAGCAGCTTTGGGACAGGGCAAGAGACCCAGTACTTC
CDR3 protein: CASSFGTGQETQYF

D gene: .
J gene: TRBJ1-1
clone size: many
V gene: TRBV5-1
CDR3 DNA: TGCGCCAGCAGCGTGACCCCGGGTCCGACTGAAGCTTTCTTT
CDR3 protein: CASSVTPGPTEAFF

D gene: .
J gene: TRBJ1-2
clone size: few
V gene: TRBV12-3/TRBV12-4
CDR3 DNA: TGTGCCAGCAGTTTGGGAAACTATGGCTACACCTTC
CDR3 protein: CASSLGNYGYTF

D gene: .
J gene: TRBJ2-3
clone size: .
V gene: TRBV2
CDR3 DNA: TGTGCCAGCAGTGAAGCCAGTGCTACTAGCACAGATACGCAGTATTTT
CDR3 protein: CASSEASATSTDTQYF

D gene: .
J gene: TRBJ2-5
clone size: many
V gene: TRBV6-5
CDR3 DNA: TGTGCCAGCAGCCCCGGGACGCTACCCCCCGTACAAGAGACCCAGTACTTC
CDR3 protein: CASSPGTLPPVQETQYF

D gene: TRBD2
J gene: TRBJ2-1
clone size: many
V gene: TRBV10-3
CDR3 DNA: TGTGCCATCAGTGGGACTAGCGGGGGGGAGCAGTTCTTC
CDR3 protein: CAISGTSGGEQFF

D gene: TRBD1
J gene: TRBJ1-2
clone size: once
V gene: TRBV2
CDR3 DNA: TGTGCCAGCAGTGAAGCGGGGGACAGGAGAAACTACGACACCTTC
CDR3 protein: CASSEAGDRRNYDTF

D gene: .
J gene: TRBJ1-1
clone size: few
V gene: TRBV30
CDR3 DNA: TGTGCCTGGAGCACAGGTGAGGGGACTGAAGCTTTCTTT
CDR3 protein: CAWSTGEGTEAFF

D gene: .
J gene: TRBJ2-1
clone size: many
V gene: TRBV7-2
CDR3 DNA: TGTGCCAGCACGGTAGGTCGTAGTAATGAGCAGTTCTTC
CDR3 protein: CASTVGRSNEQFF

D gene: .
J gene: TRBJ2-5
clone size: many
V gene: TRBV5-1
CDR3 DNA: TGCGCCAGCAGCTTGGCCCTCTGGGAGACCCAGTACTTC
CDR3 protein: CASSLALWETQYF

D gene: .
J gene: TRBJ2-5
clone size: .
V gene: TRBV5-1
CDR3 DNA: TGCGCCAGCAGCTGGTTCCCGGAGACCCAGTACTTC
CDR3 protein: CASSWFPETQYF

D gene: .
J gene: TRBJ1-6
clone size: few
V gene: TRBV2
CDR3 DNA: TGTGCCAGCAGTGGAGGACAGACATCCTCCAATTCACCCCTCCACTTT
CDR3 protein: CASSGGQTSSNSPLHF